This TCR beta chain was observed in a study of blood T cell repertoires in COVID-19. CDR1 and CDR2 (germline): MNHEY, SMNVEV (reference sequence). The CDR3 has 14 residues. V was trimmed by 2 bases and J by 9 bases, leaving 15 bases between them. In the study's own analysis: Nucleated cell number was recorded as an estimate derived from reference gene primer amplification. Using immunoSEQ multiplex PCR, the repertoire was profiled, and TCRdb retains in-frame clones only, with some absent. The V and J calls and clone size come from that table; D and trimming were worked out from the DNA. This sample has fewer than 500,000 clones, with about 89% found just once.

This TCR came from a woman in her twenties or thirties with acute or convalescent COVID-19. This chain uses TRBV27 with TRBJ2-3, with D tentatively TRBD1 (5 bases). Sequenced: peripheral blood. This chain's CDR3 is CASSLRGGHQTQYF. CDR3 coding DNA: TGTGCCAGCAGTTTAAGGGGCGGCCATCAAACGCAGTATTTT.